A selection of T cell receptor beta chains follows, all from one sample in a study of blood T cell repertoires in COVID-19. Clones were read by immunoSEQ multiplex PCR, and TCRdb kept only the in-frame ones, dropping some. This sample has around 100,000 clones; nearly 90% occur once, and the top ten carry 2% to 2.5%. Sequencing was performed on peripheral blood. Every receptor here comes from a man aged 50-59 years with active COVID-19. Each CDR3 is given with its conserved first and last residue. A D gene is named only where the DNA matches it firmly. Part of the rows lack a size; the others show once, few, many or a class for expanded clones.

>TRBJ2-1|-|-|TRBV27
CASSLLPGAYNEQFF
TGTGCCAGCAGTTTATTACCAGGGGCTTACAATGAGCAGTTCTTC
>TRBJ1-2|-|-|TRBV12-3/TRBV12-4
CASSIGGVGYTF
TGTGCCAGCAGTATAGGGGGGGTAGGCTACACCTTC
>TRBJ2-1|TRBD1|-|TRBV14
CASSQAPGQKYNEQFF
TGTGCCAGCAGCCAAGCCCCGGGACAGAAATACAATGAGCAGTTCTTC
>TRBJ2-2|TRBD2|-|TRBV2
CASSASRAGFTGELFF
TGTGCCAGCAGCGCCAGTCGAGCGGGATTCACCGGGGAGCTGTTTTTT
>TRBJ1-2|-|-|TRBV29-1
CSVVSLGRASNYGYTF
TGCAGCGTTGTTTCTCTGGGCAGGGCCTCAAACTATGGCTACACCTTC
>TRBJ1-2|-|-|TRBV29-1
CSVEMMVRDGYTF
TGCAGCGTTGAGATGATGGTACGAGATGGCTACACCTTC
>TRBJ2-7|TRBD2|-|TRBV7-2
CASSLGLAGGEQYF
TGTGCCAGCAGCTTAGGACTAGCGGGGGGCGAGCAGTACTTC
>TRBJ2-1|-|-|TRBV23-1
CASSQGRAGSYNEQFF
TGCGCCAGCAGTCAGGGCAGGGCCGGGTCCTACAATGAGCAGTTCTTC
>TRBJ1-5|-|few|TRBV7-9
CASSQGTQPQHF
TGTGCCAGCAGCCAGGGGACACAGCCCCAGCATTTT
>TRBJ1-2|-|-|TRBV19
CASSILTGWYGYTF
TGTGCCAGTAGTATCCTGACAGGATGGTATGGCTACACCTTC
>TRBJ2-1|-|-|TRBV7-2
CASRQSMASKQFF
TGTGCCAGCAGACAATCGATGGCTAGTAAGCAGTTCTTC
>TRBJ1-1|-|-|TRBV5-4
CASSSAGSGDTEAFF
TGTGCCAGCAGCTCGGCAGGCAGCGGGGACACTGAAGCTTTCTTT
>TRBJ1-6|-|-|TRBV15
CATSRLYRDPLHF
TGTGCCACCAGCAGACTTTACAGGGACCCCCTCCACTTT
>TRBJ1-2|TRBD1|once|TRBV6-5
CASSYLRQGRYGYTF
TGTGCCAGCAGTTACCTTCGACAGGGTCGCTATGGCTACACCTTC
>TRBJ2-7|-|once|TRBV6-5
CASSYSIWAGPYEQYF
TGTGCCAGCAGTTACTCGATCTGGGCAGGTCCCTACGAGCAGTACTTC
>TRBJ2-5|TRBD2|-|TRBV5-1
CASSPPAGAQETQYF
TGCGCCAGCAGCCCACCAGCGGGGGCCCAAGAGACCCAGTACTTC
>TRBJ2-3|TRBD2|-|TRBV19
CASSIPSRRGGIDTQYF
TGTGCCAGTAGTATCCCTTCTCGGCGGGGGGGCATAGATACGCAGTATTTT
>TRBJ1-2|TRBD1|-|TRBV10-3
CAISGQGKTHYGYTF
TGTGCCATCAGTGGACAGGGGAAAACCCACTATGGCTACACCTTC
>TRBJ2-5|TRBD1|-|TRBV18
CASSPQQGGQETQYF
TGTGCCAGCTCACCCCAACAGGGGGGACAAGAGACCCAGTACTTC
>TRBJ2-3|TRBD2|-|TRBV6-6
CASSPRGLAGVGTDTQYF
TGTGCCAGCAGTCCACGGGGACTAGCGGGGGTAGGGACAGATACGCAGTATTTT
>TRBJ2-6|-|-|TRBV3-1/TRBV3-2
CASSQPGHLSGANVLTF
TGTGCCAGCAGCCAACCGGGACACCTCTCTGGGGCCAACGTCCTGACTTTC
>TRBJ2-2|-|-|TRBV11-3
CASSPHPGELFF
TGTGCCAGCAGCCCACACCCCGGGGAGCTGTTTTTT
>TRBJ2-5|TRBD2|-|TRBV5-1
CASSLDPSGGVTQYF
TGCGCCAGCAGCTTGGATCCTAGCGGGGGAGTGACCCAGTACTTC
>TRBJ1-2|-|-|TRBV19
CASSPTPPYRAPTYGYTF
TGTGCCAGTAGCCCCACCCCCCCGTACAGGGCGCCGACCTATGGCTACACCTTC